The T cell receptor beta chain described here comes from a study of blood T cell repertoires in COVID-19. Study information: Researchers got acute and convalescent COVID-19 samples from the United States, Italy and Spain. In each case, the material was cDNA or gDNA derived from T cells, B-cell-depleted T cells, or PBMCs.

Authors' processing steps: Reference gene primer amplification in the assay estimated nucleated cell counts. Data came from immunoSEQ multiplex PCR; TCRdb stores just in-frame clones and leaves some out. The V and J calls and clone size were taken over from that table, and D and trimming were inferred from the DNA. The data show roughly 280,000 clones, approximately 83% seen once. From germline, CDR1 is KGHSH and CDR2 LQKENI. Trimming cost V 6 bases and J 0 bases; bases outside gene matches: 5. The length of the CDR3 is 15 residues. Sequenced material: peripheral blood. This clonotype was obtained from a woman between 65 and 79 years old with acute or convalescent COVID-19. This chain uses TRBV18 with TRBJ1-3; 7 bases match TRBD1. The CDR3, as DNA: TGTGCCAGCTCTCACCGGGACAGCTCTGGAAACACCATATATTTT. Translated: CASSHRDSSGNTIYF.